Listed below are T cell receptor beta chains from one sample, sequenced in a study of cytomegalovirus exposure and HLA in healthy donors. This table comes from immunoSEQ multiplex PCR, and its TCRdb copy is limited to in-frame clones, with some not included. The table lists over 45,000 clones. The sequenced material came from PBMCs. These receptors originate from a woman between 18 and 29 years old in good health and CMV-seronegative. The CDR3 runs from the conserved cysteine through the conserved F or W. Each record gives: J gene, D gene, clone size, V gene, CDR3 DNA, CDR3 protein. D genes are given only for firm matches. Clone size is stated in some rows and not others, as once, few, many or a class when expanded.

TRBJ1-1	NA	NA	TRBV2	TGTGCCAGCAGTGAAAACAGGGCACCAGTCGCGGAAGCTTTCTTT	CASSENRAPVAEAFF
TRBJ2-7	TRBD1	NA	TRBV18	TGTGCCAGCTCCTCGCGAAATTCGGGACAGCCGTCCTACGAGCAGTACTTC	CASSSRNSGQPSYEQYF
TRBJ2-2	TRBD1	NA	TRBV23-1	TGCGCCAGCGTACGGGACAGGGGCGGGCAGAAGGGCACCGGGGAGCTGTTTTTT	CASVRDRGGQKGTGELFF
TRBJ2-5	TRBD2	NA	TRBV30	TGTGCCTGGAACGGGAGGCGGGAGACCCAGTACTTC	CAWNGRRETQYF
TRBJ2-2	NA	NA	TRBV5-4	TGTGCCAGCAGCTTCAGGTTCGGTGACACCGGGGAGCTGTTTTTT	CASSFRFGDTGELFF
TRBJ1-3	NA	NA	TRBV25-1	TGTGCCAGCAGTGAAGGACAGATCTCTGGAAACACCATATATTTT	CASSEGQISGNTIYF
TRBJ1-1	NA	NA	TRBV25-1	TGTGCCAGCAGTGGACAGCCGAACACTGAAGCTTTCTTT	CASSGQPNTEAFF
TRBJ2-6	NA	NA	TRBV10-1	TGCGCCAGCAGTGGAGGTTACTCTGGGGCCAACGTCCTGACTTTC	CASSGGYSGANVLTF
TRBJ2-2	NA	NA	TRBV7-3	TGTGCCAGCAGCTTAAGGGGCGGGGAAACCGGGGAGCTGTTTTTT	CASSLRGGETGELFF
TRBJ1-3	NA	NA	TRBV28	TGTGCCAGCAGTTCCCCTCCCGGCCGGGAAAACACCATATATTTT	CASSSPPGRENTIYF
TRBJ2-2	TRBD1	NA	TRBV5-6	TGTGCCAGCAGCTTGGGGGACAGGTTAATCGGGGAGCTGTTTTTT	CASSLGDRLIGELFF
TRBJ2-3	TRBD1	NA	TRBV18	TGTGCCAGCTCACCCCTGGCAGGGGGAGGCACAGATACGCAGTATTTT	CASSPLAGGGTDTQYF
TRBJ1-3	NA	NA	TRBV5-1	TGCGCCAGCAGCTACGGGGCTTGGAGTCCGGGAGACACCATATATTTT	CASSYGAWSPGDTIYF
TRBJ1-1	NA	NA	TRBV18	TGTGCCAGCTCACCACTGGGAGGGGGTCGAGTCGGATCTGAAGCTTTCTTT	CASSPLGGGRVGSEAFF
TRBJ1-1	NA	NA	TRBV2	TGTGCCAGCAGCAATCGGGAGGGACACGAAGCTTTCTTT	CASSNREGHEAFF
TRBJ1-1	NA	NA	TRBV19	TGTGCCAGTAGTAGCACAGGATGGGACACTGAAGCTTTCTTT	CASSSTGWDTEAFF
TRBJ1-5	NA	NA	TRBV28	TGTGCCAGCTTCTCCCTAGGGGTAGGCAGCAATCAGCCCCAGCATTTT	CASFSLGVGSNQPQHF
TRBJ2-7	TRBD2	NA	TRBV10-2	TGCGCCAGCAGATGGGGGGGAACTAGCGGAACCTACGAGCAGTACTTC	CASRWGGTSGTYEQYF
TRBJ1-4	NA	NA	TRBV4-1	TGCGCCAGCAGCCCTATAACCCGGGTCCAAAAACTGTTTTTT	CASSPITRVQKLFF
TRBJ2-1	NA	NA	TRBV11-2	TGTGCCAGCAGCTTAGATCGAGGTGAGCAGTTCTTC	CASSLDRGEQFF
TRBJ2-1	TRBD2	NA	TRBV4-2	TGTGCCAGCAGCCAAGATCCGGGTAGCCTAGCGGGAGCCAATGAGCAGTTCTTC	CASSQDPGSLAGANEQFF
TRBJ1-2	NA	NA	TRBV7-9	TGTGCCAGCAGCGTTTCCCGGGACACCTCTAACTATGGCTACACCTTC	CASSVSRDTSNYGYTF
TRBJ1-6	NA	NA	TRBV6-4	TGTGCCAGTATCGACGGGGAATCCTCCTATAATTCACCCCTACACTTT	CASIDGESSYNSPLHF
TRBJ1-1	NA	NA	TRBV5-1	TGCGCCAGCGGGGAGGGAAGTGGGGGTAACACTGAAGCTTTCTTT	CASGEGSGGNTEAFF
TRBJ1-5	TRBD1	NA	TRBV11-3	TGTGCCAGCAGCCGAAGAGACAGGGCGCCAGGCAATCAGCCCCAGCATTTT	CASSRRDRAPGNQPQHF
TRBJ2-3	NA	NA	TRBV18	TGTGCCAGCTCCCCCGGGTCCCCGAGGACAGATACGCAGTATTTT	CASSPGSPRTDTQYF
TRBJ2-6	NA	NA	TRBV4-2	TGTGCCAGCAGCCGAACGAGTGGGGCCAACGTCCTGACTTTC	CASSRTSGANVLTF
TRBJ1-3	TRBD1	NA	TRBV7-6	TGTGCCAGCAGCTTACAGGGGGCTGGAAACACCATATATTTT	CASSLQGAGNTIYF
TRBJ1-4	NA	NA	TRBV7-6	TGTGCCAGCAGCTTAGGGGACGGGGGAAAACTGTTTTTT	CASSLGDGGKLFF
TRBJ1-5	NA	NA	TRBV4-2	TGTGCCAGCAGCCAAGTGGGGGGGGATCAGCCCCAGCATTTT	CASSQVGGDQPQHF
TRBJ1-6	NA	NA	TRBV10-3	TGTGCCATCAGTGAGCGGCAGGGCAGCAATTCACCCCTCCACTTT	CAISERQGSNSPLHF
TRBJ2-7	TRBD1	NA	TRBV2	TGTGCCAGCAGCATAACAGGGGGGCTCTCCTACGAGCAGTACTTC	CASSITGGLSYEQYF
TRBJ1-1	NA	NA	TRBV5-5	TGTGCCAGCCGCCAAGGGGCAGGGCACACTGAAGCTTTCTTT	CASRQGAGHTEAFF
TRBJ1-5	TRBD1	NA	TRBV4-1	TGCGCCAGCAGCCAAGATACAGGGGTTTGGCAGCCCCAGCATTTT	CASSQDTGVWQPQHF
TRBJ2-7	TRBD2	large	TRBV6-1	TGTGCCAGCAGTGAACTAGCGGGGGGGCACGAGCAGTACTTC	CASSELAGGHEQYF
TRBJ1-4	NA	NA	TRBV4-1	TGCGCCAGCAGCCAGGCGAGTATACCCGACAGTGCAACTAATGAAAAACTGTTTTTT	CASSQASIPDSATNEKLFF
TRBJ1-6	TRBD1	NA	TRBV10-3	TGTGCCATCAGTGAGGGGCCGGACAGGGGTAATTCACCCCTCCACTTT	CAISEGPDRGNSPLHF
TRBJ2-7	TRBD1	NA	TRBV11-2	TGTGCCAGCAGCTTATTCCGTTCCGGGACAGGAGCTTACGAGCAGTACTTC	CASSLFRSGTGAYEQYF
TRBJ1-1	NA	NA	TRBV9	TGTGCCAGCAGCGCCACCAGGGGAAACACTGAAGCTTTCTTT	CASSATRGNTEAFF